The 5 T cell receptor beta chains presented below share a single source sample, sequenced in a study of CD8 T cells in ankylosing spondylitis. MiXCR, run by TCRdb on the 5' RACE reads, gives a single entry per CDR3 protein. This sample yields around 130,000 distinct CDR3 sequences, of which 7% are seen a single time; more than 9% belongs to the top ten. Input material: blood, either unsorted or a sorted T cell fraction (not recorded which). These receptors originate from a male donor with ankylosing spondylitis or in good health (not recorded which).

This clonotype came up many times. CDR3 protein: CASRTLAGGNEQFF. CDR3 DNA: TGTGCCAGCAGAACCCTAGCGGGAGGCAATGAGCAGTTCTTC. The chain combines TRBV7-2 with TRBJ2-1; 11 bases fit TRBD2. The CDR3 contains 14 residues. The V and J ends lost 6 bases and 6 bases, in that order; junction bases with no gene match: 4. Germline V CDR1 and CDR2: SGHTA, FQGNSA.

This clonotype appeared many times. The chain couples TRBV30 to TRBJ1-5; D is uncertain. Germline V lookup: CDR1 GTSNPN, CDR2 SVGIG (reference sequence). This CDR3 region has 12 residues. The V and J ends lost 2 bases and 7 bases respectively, with 9 bases between them. DNA for the CDR3: TGTGCCTGGAGTTCGCAGTCACAGCCCCAGCATTTT. Translated, it gives CAWSSQSQPQHF.

This clonotype has ten or more counts. The chain recombines TRBV7-2 with TRBJ2-1, with TRBD2 matching 7 bases. The J segment lost 6 bases and the V segment lost 2 bases, leaving 4 bases of the junction unmatched. CDR3 size: 14 residues. The germline V gene encodes CDR1 SGHTA and CDR2 FQGNSA. The CDR3 bases are TGTGCCAGCAGCTTATTGCTAGCGGCCAATGAGCAGTTCTTC. Translation: CASSLLLAANEQFF.

This clonotype occurred once. The chain carries TRBV20-1 and TRBJ2-7; no clear D. This CDR3 is built from 14 residues. Germline loops: CDR1 DFQATT, CDR2 SNEGSKA (reference sequence). The V end lost 6 bases, the J end lost 1 base, and 16 bases lay between the germline ends. CDR3: CSAPPVAESYEQYF. In DNA form, the CDR3 reads TGCAGTGCCCCCCCGGTCGCGGAATCCTACGAGCAGTACTTC.

This clonotype was counted at least ten times. The rearrangement uses TRBV29-1 and TRBJ1-2; no clear D gene. This CDR3 comprises 10 residues. The V gene lost 2 bases and the J gene lost 10 bases, with 8 bases spanning the gap. The germline V gene has CDR1 SQVTM and CDR2 ANQGSEA. The CDR3 nucleotides are TGCAGCGTTGAAAGCGGCTTCTACACCTTC. Its translation is CSVESGFYTF.